The 20 T cell receptor beta chains given below trace back to one sample, sequenced in a study of blood T cell repertoires in COVID-19. Sequenced by immunoSEQ multiplex PCR; TCRdb stores in-frame clones only, minus some. The sample records about 36,000 clones, over 65% being singletons. The specimen sequenced was peripheral blood. All receptors come from a man aged 65-85 years with acute or convalescent COVID-19.

This clone was observed a handful of times. V is TRBV7-2 and J is TRBJ2-7, with 8 nucleotides matching TRBD1. The CDR3 has 12 residues. Germline V gene data show CDR1 as SGHTA and CDR2 as FQGNSA. The trim removed 5 bases at V and 4 bases at J, leaving 1 base unmatched. Here the CDR3 DNA reads TGTGCCAGCAGCAGGACAGGGTACGAGCAGTACTTC. Translation gives CASSRTGYEQYF. Based on the CDR3 plus reference TRBV7-2 and TRBJ2-7, the full variable domain is GAGVSQSPSNKVTEKGKDVELRCDPISGHTALYWYRQSLGQGLEFLIYFQGNSAPDKSGLPSDRFSAERTGGSVSTLTIQRTQQEDSAVYLCASSRTGYEQYFGPGTRLTVT.

This CDR3 is CASSIQQETQYF. For the CDR3, the DNA is TGCGCCAGCAGCATACAACAAGAGACCCAGTACTTC. V usage is TRBV5-1 and J usage is TRBJ2-5; no clear D. This CDR3 has 12 residues. The V gene's germline CDR1 is SGHRS and CDR2 YFSETQ. The V and J ends lost 4 bases and 2 bases respectively, with 6 bases between them.

The chain carries TRBV7-2 and TRBJ2-1, with a weak D call TRBD2 (5 bases). V was cut by 5 bases and J by 6 bases, with 11 bases left in between. The CDR3 loop spans 13 amino acids. The germline CDR1 and CDR2 sequences are SGHTA and FQGNSA. The CDR3 loop reads CASSQDRGNEQFF. CDR3 nucleotide sequence: TGTGCCAGCAGCCAGGATCGGGGCAATGAGCAGTTCTTC.

This chain uses TRBV5-5 with TRBJ2-3; D possibly corresponds to TRBD1 (6 bases). V was cut by 7 bases and J by 3 bases, with 15 bases left in between. Germline assignment: CDR1 SGHKS and CDR2 YYEKEE (reference sequence). CDR3 size: 14 residues. The CDR3 reads CASQGLGGTDTQYF. The CDR3 DNA is TGTGCCAGCCAGGGATTAGGGGGAACAGATACGCAGTATTTT.

The chain is built from TRBV6-5 and TRBJ1-1, with 8 nucleotides matching TRBD1. CDR1 and CDR2 (germline): MNHEY, SVGAGI. Trimming took 6 bases from V and 3 from J; bases not matched to a gene: 3. CDR3 length: 13 residues. The CDR3 DNA is TGTGCCAGCAGGGACAGGGAGGACACTGAAGCTTTCTTT. This gives the protein CASRDREDTEAFF.

This chain uses TRBV28 with TRBJ1-2, with 9 nucleotides matching TRBD1. With V trimmed by 4 bases and J by 6 bases, 15 bases remained unmatched. The length of the CDR3 is 17 residues. Germline values: CDR1 MDHEN, CDR2 SYDVKM. As DNA, the CDR3 is TGTGCCAGCAGTTCCCCAGAACTGGGGACAGGGTTTAATGGCTACACCTTC. Translated: CASSSPELGTGFNGYTF.

V is TRBV5-1 and J is TRBJ2-7; D remains ambiguous. V lost 3 bases and J 3 bases, leaving 10 bases between the germline ends. There are 13 residues in the CDR3. The V gene's germline CDR1 is SGHRS and CDR2 YFSETQ. CDR3 nucleotide sequence: TGCGCCAGCAGCTCCGGGTTAAACTACGAGCAGTACTTC. Translating it yields CASSSGLNYEQYF.

This chain connects TRBV4-3 to TRBJ2-7; the match to TRBD1 covers 9 bases. With V trimmed by 4 bases and J by 3 bases, 7 bases remained unmatched. The CDR3 loop spans 15 amino acids. Germline CDR1 reads LGHNA; CDR2 reads YSLEER. This chain's CDR3 is CASSRQGQGGYEQYF. The CDR3 region has the DNA TGCGCCAGCAGCCGCCAGGGACAGGGAGGCTACGAGCAGTACTTC.

V and J are TRBV6-4 and TRBJ1-1; D gene unclear. The CDR3 is 14 residues long. Germline values: CDR1 MRHNA, CDR2 SNTAGT. V lost 5 bases to trimming and J lost 1 base, with 11 bases between them. CDR3 DNA sequence: TGTGCCAGCAGTCCAGAAACGGGGAACACTGAAGCTTTCTTT. This sequence encodes CASSPETGNTEAFF.

V is TRBV3-1 (or the pseudogene TRBV3-2) and J is TRBJ1-2; 9 bases map to TRBD1. This CDR3 comprises 18 residues. V gave up 0 bases and J gave up 8 bases; unmatched junction bases: 16. Germline V gene data show CDR1 as LGHDT and CDR2 as YNNKEL (reference sequence). The CDR3 bases are TGTGCCAGCAGCCAAGATCGAGCGTTGGGGACAGGGACCGACGGCTACACCTTC. It encodes CASSQDRALGTGTDGYTF.

The chain employs TRBV13 and TRBJ2-4, with D maybe TRBD1 (5 bases). Germline CDR1 is PRHDT and CDR2 is FYEKMQ (reference sequence). V lost 2 bases and J 6 bases, leaving 5 bases between the germline ends. The CDR3 sequence is 12 residues long. The CDR3 protein is CASSLRGNIQYF. CDR3 sequence (DNA): TGTGCCAGCAGCTTAAGGGGAAACATTCAGTACTTC.

The chain combines TRBV5-1 with TRBJ1-5, with TRBD1 as a possible D gene (6 bases). The CDR3 loop spans 15 amino acids. CDR1 is SGHRS, CDR2 YFSETQ, per germline. The V gene lost 0 bases and the J gene lost 7 bases, with 14 bases spanning the gap. Written as DNA, the CDR3 is TGCGCCAGCAGCTTGGAGGGACACGAATTCCAGCCCCAGCATTTT. This sequence encodes CASSLEGHEFQPQHF.

V is TRBV18 and J is TRBJ2-2, with no clear D. This CDR3 region has 13 residues. Trimming cost V 2 bases and J 6 bases, with 7 bases left between them. The V gene's germline CDR1 is KGHSH and CDR2 LQKENI. Here the CDR3 reads CASSPIGAGELFF. CDR3 coding DNA: TGTGCCAGCTCACCAATTGGAGCCGGGGAGCTGTTTTTT.

The V gene is TRBV18, the J gene TRBJ2-5, with TRBD2 identical over 14 bases. CDR1 is KGHSH, CDR2 LQKENI, per germline. CDR3 length equals 16 residues. J gave up 11 bases and V 3 bases, and 11 bases lay outside the gene matches. The DNA of the CDR3 is TGTGCCAGCTCACCCGACCCTCCGGGACTAGCGGGGGAGCAGTACTTC. It specifies CASSPDPPGLAGEQYF.

The V and J genes are TRBV4-3 and TRBJ1-2; a weak D match, TRBD1 (5 bases). The V end lost 3 bases, the J end lost 3 bases, and 14 bases lay between the germline ends. Germline CDR1 and CDR2: LGHNA and YSLEER. The CDR3 contains 15 residues. For the CDR3, the DNA is TGCGCCAGCAGCCAGACAGTCACGGGGGACTATGGCTACACCTTC. Encoded protein: CASSQTVTGDYGYTF.

This chain joins TRBV7-6 and TRBJ2-7; maybe TRBD1 (6 bases). V gave up 4 bases and J gave up 2 bases, with 15 bases separating them. This CDR3 is 15 amino acids long. Germline V gene sequence: CDR1 SGHVS, CDR2 FNYEAQ. Written as DNA, the CDR3 is TGTGCCAGCAGCTCAGGGACAAGCAAAGCCTACGAGCAGTACTTC. This translates into CASSSGTSKAYEQYF.

The gene calls are TRBV29-1 and TRBJ1-1; perhaps TRBD1 as D (5 bases). The V gene lost 0 bases and the J gene lost 3 bases, with 14 bases spanning the gap. This CDR3 region has 15 residues. The germline V gene encodes CDR1 SQVTM and CDR2 ANQGSEA. The CDR3 sequence is CSVEDGKGPDTEAFF. CDR3 bases: TGCAGCGTTGAAGATGGTAAGGGGCCGGACACTGAAGCTTTCTTT.

This chain uses TRBV5-3 with TRBJ1-5; TRBD1 might be the D (6 bases). TRBV5-3 is flagged as an ORF with uncertain function. V lost 5 bases and J lost 6, with 15 bases in between. The CDR3 contains 14 residues. CDR3 region: CARSPYRVRQPQHF. CDR3 coding DNA: TGTGCCAGAAGTCCGTACAGGGTTCGTCAGCCCCAGCATTTT.

The chain combines TRBV5-1 with TRBJ1-1; no definite D call. CDR1 is SGHRS, CDR2 YFSETQ, per germline. Trimming pared 4 bases from V and 3 bases from J, leaving 16 bases between. CDR3 length equals 15 residues. CDR3 in amino acids: CASSQKDPGDTEAFF. For the CDR3, the DNA is TGCGCCAGCAGCCAAAAAGACCCGGGTGACACTGAAGCTTTCTTT.

This chain joins TRBV21-1 and TRBJ2-1; TRBD2, the table's D call, was not compared with the DNA. TRBV21-1 counts as a pseudogene. There are 16 residues in the CDR3. The CDR3 here is CASSSRLRVPYNEQFF. As DNA, the CDR3 is TGTGCCAGCAGCAGTAGGCTGAGGGTCCCCTACAATGAGCAGTTCTTC.